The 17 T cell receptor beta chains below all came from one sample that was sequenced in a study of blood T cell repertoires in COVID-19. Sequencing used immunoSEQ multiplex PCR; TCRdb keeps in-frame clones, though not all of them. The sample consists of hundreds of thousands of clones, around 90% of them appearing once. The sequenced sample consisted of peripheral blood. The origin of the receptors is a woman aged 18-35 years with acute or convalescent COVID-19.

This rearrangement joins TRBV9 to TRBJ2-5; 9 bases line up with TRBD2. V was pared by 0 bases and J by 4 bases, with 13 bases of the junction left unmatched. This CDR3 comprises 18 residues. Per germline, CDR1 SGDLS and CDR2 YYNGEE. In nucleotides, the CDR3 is TGTGCCAGCAGCGTAGGTCTTAGCGGGGGCACCCCGGGAGAGACCCAGTACTTC. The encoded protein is CASSVGLSGGTPGETQYF.

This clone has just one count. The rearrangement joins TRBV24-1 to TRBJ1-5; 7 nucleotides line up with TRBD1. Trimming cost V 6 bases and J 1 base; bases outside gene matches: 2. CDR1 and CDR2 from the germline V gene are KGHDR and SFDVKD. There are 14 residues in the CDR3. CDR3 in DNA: TGTGCCACCAGTAGCAGGGGGAGCAATCAGCCCCAGCATTTT. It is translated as CATSSRGSNQPQHF.

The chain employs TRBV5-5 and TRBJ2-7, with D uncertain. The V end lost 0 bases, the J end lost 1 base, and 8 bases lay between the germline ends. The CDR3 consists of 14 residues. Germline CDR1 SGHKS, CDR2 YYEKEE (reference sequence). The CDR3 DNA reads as TGTGCCAGCAGCTTGGATTGGCCGTCCTACGAGCAGTACTTC. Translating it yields CASSLDWPSYEQYF. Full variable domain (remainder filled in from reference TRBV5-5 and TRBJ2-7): DAGVTQSPTHLIKTRGQQVTLRCSPISGHKSVSWYQQVLGQGPQFIFQYYEKEERGRGNFPDRFSARQFPNYSSELNVNALLLGDSALYLCASSLDWPSYEQYFGPGTRLTVT.

The CDR3 sequence is CASSALSELNTEAFF. DNA of the CDR3: TGTGCCAGCAGCGCCCTGTCGGAGTTGAACACTGAAGCTTTCTTT. The chain joins TRBV9 to TRBJ1-1, with D uncertain. Germline assignment: CDR1 SGDLS and CDR2 YYNGEE. The CDR3 totals 15 residues. V lost 3 bases and J lost 0, with 12 bases in between.

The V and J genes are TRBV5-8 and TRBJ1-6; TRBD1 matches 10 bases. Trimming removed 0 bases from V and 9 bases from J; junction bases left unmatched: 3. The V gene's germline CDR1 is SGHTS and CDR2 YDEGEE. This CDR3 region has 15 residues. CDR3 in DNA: TGTGCCAGCAGCTTGGGACAGGGGGCTATTTCACCCCTCCACTTT. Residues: CASSLGQGAISPLHF.

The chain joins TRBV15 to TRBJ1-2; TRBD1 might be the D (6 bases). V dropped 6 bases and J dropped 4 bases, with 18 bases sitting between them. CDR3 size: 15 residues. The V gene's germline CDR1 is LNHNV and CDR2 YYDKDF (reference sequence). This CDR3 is CATSEGSGQLYGYTF. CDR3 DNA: TGTGCCACCAGTGAGGGGTCTGGACAGCTCTATGGCTACACCTTC.

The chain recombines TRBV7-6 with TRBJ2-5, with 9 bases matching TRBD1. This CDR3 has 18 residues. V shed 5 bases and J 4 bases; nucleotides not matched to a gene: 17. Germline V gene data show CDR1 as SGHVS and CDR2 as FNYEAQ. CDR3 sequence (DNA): TGTGCCAGCAGCCGGCCGGGACAGGGTCTGGGGGATGGAGAGACCCAGTACTTC. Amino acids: CASSRPGQGLGDGETQYF.

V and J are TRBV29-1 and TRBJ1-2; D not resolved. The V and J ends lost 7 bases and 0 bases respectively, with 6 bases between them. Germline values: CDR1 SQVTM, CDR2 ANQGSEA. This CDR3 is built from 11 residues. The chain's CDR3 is CSAYSNYGYTF. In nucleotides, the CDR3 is TGCAGCGCCTACTCTAACTATGGCTACACCTTC. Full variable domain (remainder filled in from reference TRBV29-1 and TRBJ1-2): SAVISQKPSRDICQRGTSLTIQCQVDSQVTMMFWYRQQPGQSLTLIATANQGSEATYESGFVIDKFPISRPNLTFSTLTVSNMSPEDSSIYLCSAYSNYGYTFGSGTRLTVV.

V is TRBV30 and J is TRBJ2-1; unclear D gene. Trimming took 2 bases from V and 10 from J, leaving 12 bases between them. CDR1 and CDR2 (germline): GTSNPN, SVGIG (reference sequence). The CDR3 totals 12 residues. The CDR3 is CAWSPQFGEQFF. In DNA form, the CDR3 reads TGTGCCTGGAGTCCTCAATTCGGGGAGCAGTTCTTC.

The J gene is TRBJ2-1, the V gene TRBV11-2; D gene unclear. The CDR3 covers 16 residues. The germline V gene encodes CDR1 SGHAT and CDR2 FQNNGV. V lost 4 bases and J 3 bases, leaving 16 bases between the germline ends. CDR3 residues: CASSSRASSYYNEQFF. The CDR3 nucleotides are TGTGCCAGCAGCTCGAGAGCTTCCTCATACTACAATGAGCAGTTCTTC. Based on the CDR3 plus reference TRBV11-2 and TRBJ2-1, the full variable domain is EAGVAQSPRYKIIEKRQSVAFWCNPISGHATLYWYQQILGQGPKLLIQFQNNGVVDDSQLPKDRFSAERLKGVDSTLKIQPAKLEDSAVYLCASSSRASSYYNEQFFGPGTRLTVL.

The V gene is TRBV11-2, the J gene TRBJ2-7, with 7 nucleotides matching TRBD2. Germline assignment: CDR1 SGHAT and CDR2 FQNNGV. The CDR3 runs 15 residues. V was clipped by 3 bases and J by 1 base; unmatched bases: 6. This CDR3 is CASSFGGVGSYEQYF. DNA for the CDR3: TGTGCCAGCAGCTTTGGGGGGGTTGGATCCTACGAGCAGTACTTC.

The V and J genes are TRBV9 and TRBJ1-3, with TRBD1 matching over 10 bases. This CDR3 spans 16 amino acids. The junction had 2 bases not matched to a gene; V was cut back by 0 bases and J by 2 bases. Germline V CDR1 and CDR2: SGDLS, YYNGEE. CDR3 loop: CASSVEDRGTGNTIYF. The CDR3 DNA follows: TGTGCCAGCAGCGTAGAGGACAGGGGGACTGGAAACACCATATATTTT.

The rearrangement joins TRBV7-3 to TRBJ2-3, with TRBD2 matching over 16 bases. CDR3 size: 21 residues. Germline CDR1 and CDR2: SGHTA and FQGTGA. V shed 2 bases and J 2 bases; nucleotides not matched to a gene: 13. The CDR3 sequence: CASSLLGDPGTSGGATDTQYF. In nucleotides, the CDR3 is TGTGCCAGCAGCTTACTAGGGGACCCCGGGACTAGCGGGGGGGCCACAGATACGCAGTATTTT.

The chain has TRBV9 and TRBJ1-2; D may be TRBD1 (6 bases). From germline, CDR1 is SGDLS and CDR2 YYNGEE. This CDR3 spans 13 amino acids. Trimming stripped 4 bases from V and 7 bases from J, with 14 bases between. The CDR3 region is CASSINRDSGYTF. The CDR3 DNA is TGTGCCAGCAGCATTAACAGGGATAGTGGCTACACCTTC.

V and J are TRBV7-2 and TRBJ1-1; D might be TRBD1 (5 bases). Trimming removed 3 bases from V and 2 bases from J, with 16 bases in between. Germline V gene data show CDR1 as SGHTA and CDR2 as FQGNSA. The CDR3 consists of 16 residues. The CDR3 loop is CASSFGGAGGNTEAFF. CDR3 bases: TGTGCCAGCAGCTTTGGAGGGGCGGGAGGCAACACTGAAGCTTTCTTT.

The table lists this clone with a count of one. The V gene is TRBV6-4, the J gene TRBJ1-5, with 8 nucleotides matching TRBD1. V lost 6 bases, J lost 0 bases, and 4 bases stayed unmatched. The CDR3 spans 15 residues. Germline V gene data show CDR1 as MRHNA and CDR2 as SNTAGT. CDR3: CASSATGDSNQPQHF. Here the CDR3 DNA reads TGTGCCAGCAGCGCGACAGGGGATAGCAATCAGCCCCAGCATTTT.

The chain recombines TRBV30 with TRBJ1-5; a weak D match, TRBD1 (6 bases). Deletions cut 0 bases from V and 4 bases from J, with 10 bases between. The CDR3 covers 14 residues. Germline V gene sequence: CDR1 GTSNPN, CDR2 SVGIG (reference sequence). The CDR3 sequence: CAWSVPQGNQPQHF. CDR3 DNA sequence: TGTGCCTGGAGTGTACCCCAGGGGAATCAGCCCCAGCATTTT.